The 11 T cell receptor beta chains presented below share a single source sample, sequenced in a study of shared clonotypes between healthy human individuals. Here immunoSEQ multiplex PCR was the method, and the copy in TCRdb shows in-frame clones only, minus some. Here the sample spans fewer than 600,000 clones, roughly 77% being singletons. Sequenced input: PBMCs. The origin of the receptors is a woman in her thirties or forties in good health. Some clones in this sample may be carry-over from other donors' samples.

V and J are TRBV2 and TRBJ1-4; 9 positions match TRBD1. The CDR3 loop spans 14 amino acids. Losses at the gene ends were 6 bases for V and 7 bases for J; bases not matched to a gene: 6. From germline, CDR1 is SNHLY and CDR2 FYNNEI. The CDR3 loop reads CASSSGTGTEKLFF. The CDR3 region has the DNA TGTGCCAGCAGCTCGGGGACAGGGACTGAAAAACTGTTTTTT.

This clone occurred once. This chain uses TRBV6-1 with TRBJ2-3, with 7 positions matching TRBD1. This CDR3 region has 16 residues. V lost 2 bases and J lost 0; bases outside the gene matches: 5. The V gene's germline CDR1 is MNHNS and CDR2 SASEGT. In DNA, the CDR3 is TGTGCCAGCAGTGAATTTGAGGGACAGAGCACAGATACGCAGTATTTT. Protein sequence: CASSEFEGQSTDTQYF.

For this clone: This sequence is one base from a far larger clone and is likely a read error. Other DNA sequences in the same sample also yield this CDR3. The rearrangement joins TRBV29-1 to TRBJ2-1; 11 bases fit TRBD2. In germline, CDR1 is SQVTM, CDR2 ANQGSEA. The CDR3 spans 17 residues. The CDR3 loop reads CSVEGFAGTSGYNEQFF. The CDR3 DNA sequence: TGCAGCGTTGAAGGGTTCGCAGGGACTAGCGGCTACAACGAGCAGTTCTTC.

The chain uses TRBV30 and TRBJ2-7; D unclear. Germline CDR1 GTSNPN, CDR2 SVGIG (reference sequence). The germline V and J ends were trimmed by 2 bases and 3 bases, with 11 bases remaining between them. The CDR3 consists of 13 residues. The CDR3 loop reads CAWSPDQYYEQYF. CDR3 sequence (DNA): TGTGCCTGGAGTCCGGACCAATACTACGAGCAGTACTTC.

This clone was counted only a few times. In nucleotides, the CDR3 is TGTGCCACCTGGGGTGCGGAACCCTCTGGAAACACCATATATTTT. Translation: CATWGAEPSGNTIYF. J is TRBJ1-3 and V is TRBV2; D not certain. Trimming removed 10 bases at V and 0 bases at J, with 16 bases between. The CDR3 is made up of 15 amino acids. CDR1 is SNHLY, CDR2 FYNNEI, per germline.

The rearrangement links TRBV5-1 to TRBJ2-1, with TRBD2 matching over 9 bases. Germline assignment: CDR1 SGHRS and CDR2 YFSETQ. Trimming took 5 bases from V and 9 from J; bases not matched to a gene: 15. This CDR3 contains 16 residues. CDR3 DNA: TGCGCCAGCAGAAACGACTGGGCTAGCGGGACCTCTGAGCAGTTCTTC. It specifies CASRNDWASGTSEQFF. Full variable domain (remainder filled in from reference TRBV5-1 and TRBJ2-1): KAGVTQTPRYLIKTRGQQVTLSCSPISGHRSVSWYQQTPGQGLQFLFEYFSETQRNKGNFPGRFSGRQFSNSRSEMNVSTLELGDSALYLCASRNDWASGTSEQFFGPGTRLTVL.

Only one count was recorded for this clone. The chain joins TRBV5-1 to TRBJ1-3; no definite D call. The V end was cut by 4 bases, the J end by 8 bases, with 16 bases between. The germline CDR1 and CDR2 sequences are SGHRS and YFSETQ. This CDR3 comprises 14 residues. The CDR3 spells CASSPDPNGDTIYF. The CDR3, as DNA: TGCGCCAGCAGCCCGGACCCCAATGGTGACACCATATATTTT.

This clone has just one count. This sequence joins TRBV5-1 and TRBJ2-1, with D tentatively TRBD1 or TRBD2 (5 bases each). The CDR3 has 14 residues. CDR1 and CDR2 from the germline V gene are SGHRS and YFSETQ. V lost 2 bases, J lost 5 bases, and 11 bases lay in between. The CDR3 nucleotides are TGCGCCAGCAGCTTCGGGGCGGCTCACAATGAGCAGTTCTTC. Translation: CASSFGAAHNEQFF. Supplemented by reference TRBV5-1 and TRBJ2-1, the full variable domain reads KAGVTQTPRYLIKTRGQQVTLSCSPISGHRSVSWYQQTPGQGLQFLFEYFSETQRNKGNFPGRFSGRQFSNSRSEMNVSTLELGDSALYLCASSFGAAHNEQFFGPGTRLTVL.

The rearrangement joins TRBV5-8 to TRBJ2-7; D remains ambiguous. The germline V gene has CDR1 SGHTS and CDR2 YDEGEE. This CDR3 contains 12 residues. V was cut by 7 bases and J by 5 bases, with 13 bases left in between. The CDR3 DNA reads TGTGCCAGCCAGCTGGGGTCGAACGAGCAGTACTTC. Translation gives CASQLGSNEQYF.

Concerning this clone: This may be a read error: a much more frequent sequence differs by one nucleotide. The same CDR3 can be traced to other DNA sequences in this sample. V gene TRBV29-1 combines with J gene TRBJ2-5, with D possibly matching TRBD2 (7 bases). The CDR3 runs 16 residues. V was trimmed by 4 bases and J by 1 base, leaving 19 bases between them. In germline, CDR1 is SQVTM, CDR2 ANQGSEA. DNA of the CDR3: TGCAGCGTTGGGGGGGGCGCAGGACACCTCCAAGAGACCCAGTACTTC. Its translation: CSVGGGAGHLQETQYF.

This clone was seen a handful of times. J is TRBJ1-2 and V is TRBV14, with no clear D. The CDR3 contains 13 residues. The V gene lost 3 bases and the J gene lost 3 bases, with 8 bases spanning the gap. CDR1 and CDR2 (germline): SGHDN, FVKESK. The CDR3 bases are TGTGCCAGCAGCCACAAGCGGGACTATGGCTACACCTTC. The encoded protein is CASSHKRDYGYTF.